Below are 13 T cell receptor beta chains sequenced from a single sample in a study of stem cell transplantation in POMP-related autoinflammatory disease. Profiled with immunoSEQ multiplex PCR; TCRdb holds only in-frame clones, not every one. The repertoire holds some 70,000 clones, with approximately 91% as singletons. Sequencing was performed on CD4+ T cells from PBMCs, taken after stem cell transplantation. The receptors originated from a human patient with POMP-related autoinflammation and immune dysregulation (PRAID). A subset of T cells may come from the graft donor.

This clone occurred a few times. The chain carries TRBV6-5 and TRBJ1-2; D perhaps matches TRBD1 (5 bases). The CDR3 is 14 residues long. The germline gives CDR1 MNHEY, CDR2 SVGAGI. V gave up 0 bases and J gave up 4 bases, with 9 bases separating them. The CDR3 region has the DNA TGTGCCAGCAGTTACTCGGGGGAAACCTATGGCTACACCTTC. Protein sequence: CASSYSGETYGYTF.

The rearrangement uses TRBV11-2 and TRBJ1-6; unclear D gene. CDR3 length: 14 amino acids. Germline V gene lookup returns CDR1 SGHAT and CDR2 FQNNGV. The ends were cut back, 1 base at V and 10 bases at J, with 11 bases in the middle. Written as DNA, the CDR3 is TGTGCCAGCAGCTTAGGAGGCGGCAGATCACCCCTCCACTTT. It encodes CASSLGGGRSPLHF.

The V and J genes are TRBV28 and TRBJ2-1; 9 positions agree with TRBD2. Germline loops: CDR1 MDHEN, CDR2 SYDVKM. The CDR3 covers 15 residues. Trimming at V came to 7 bases and at J to 6 bases, leaving 10 bases not matched to a gene. In DNA form, the CDR3 reads TGTGCCAGCACCCAAGAGGGACTAGCTTTCAATGAGCAGTTCTTC. As protein: CASTQEGLAFNEQFF.

V usage is TRBV29-1 and J usage is TRBJ2-7; 8 positions match TRBD2. This CDR3 contains 13 residues. Germline V gene sequence: CDR1 SQVTM, CDR2 ANQGSEA. J was trimmed by 2 bases and V by 3 bases; bases with no gene match: 3. In DNA, the CDR3 is TGCAGCGTTGATCGGCGGGGGGCCTACGAGCAGTACGTC. Amino acids: CSVDRRGAYEQYV.

The chain couples TRBV6-6 to TRBJ1-5; D call uncertain. Germline CDR1 and CDR2: MNHNY and SVGAGI (reference sequence). CDR3 length: 13 residues. The ends were cut back, 11 bases at V and 2 bases at J, with 13 bases in the middle. The CDR3 region has the DNA TGTGCCTCCTGGACGTTCGGCAATCAGCCCCAGCATTTT. The encoded protein is CASWTFGNQPQHF.

The rearrangement joins TRBV19 to TRBJ2-2; 7 bases line up with TRBD1. V shed 6 bases, J shed 1 base, and the junction held 2 bases outside the gene matches. This CDR3 spans 14 amino acids. Germline loops: CDR1 LNHDA, CDR2 SQIVND (reference sequence). The CDR3 DNA follows: TGTGCCAGTAGGACAGGGCGGAACACCGGGGAGCTGTTTTTT. Protein product: CASRTGRNTGELFF.

The J gene is TRBJ1-5, the V gene TRBV6-6; 9 positions agree with TRBD1. Trimming at V came to 6 bases and at J to 2 bases, leaving 8 bases not matched to a gene. The CDR3 runs 16 residues. CDR1 and CDR2 (germline): MNHNY, SVGAGI (reference sequence). For the CDR3, the DNA is TGTGCCAGCAGCGGGACAGGGAGTTTCGGCAATCAGCCCCAGCATTTT. Translating it yields CASSGTGSFGNQPQHF.

This clone appeared a few times. V and J are TRBV9 and TRBJ1-1; D is uncertain. The V end lost 0 bases, the J end lost 1 base, and 19 bases lay between the germline ends. Germline lookup yields CDR1 SGDLS and CDR2 YYNGEE. CDR3 length: 18 amino acids. CDR3: CASSVAPTTTTQNTEAFF. The CDR3 DNA reads as TGTGCCAGCAGCGTAGCTCCGACAACAACCACACAGAACACTGAAGCTTTCTTT.

The chain recombines TRBV6-6 with TRBJ2-7; D gene uncertain. V lost 0 bases and J 1 base, leaving 7 bases between the germline ends. CDR1 is MNHNY and CDR2 is SVGAGI in the germline V gene (reference sequence). This CDR3 has 14 residues. The CDR3 sequence: CASSYSETSYEQYV. The CDR3 DNA reads as TGTGCCAGCAGTTACTCGGAGACTTCCTACGAGCAGTACGTC.

This clone showed up just once. The chain carries TRBV24-1 and TRBJ2-1; 8 nucleotides match TRBD2. The V segment lost 9 bases and the J segment 2 bases; nucleotides outside the gene matches: 5. The CDR3 sequence is 14 residues long. CDR1 is KGHDR and CDR2 is SFDVKD in the germline V gene. The CDR3 region is CATESGRTYNEQFF. The CDR3 DNA reads as TGTGCCACCGAGAGCGGGAGAACCTACAATGAGCAGTTCTTC.

The chain links TRBV28 to TRBJ2-1, with 9 bases lining up with TRBD1. The germline V gene encodes CDR1 MDHEN and CDR2 SYDVKM. The CDR3 is 14 residues long. V lost 10 bases, J lost 7 bases, and 11 bases stayed unmatched. For the CDR3, the DNA is TGTGCCACAGACCCGGGACAGGGAGTGAATGAGCAGTTCTTC. Residues: CATDPGQGVNEQFF.

CDR3 sequence: CASSLAEYQETQYF. The DNA for the CDR3 is TGTGCCAGCAGCTTGGCAGAATACCAAGAGACCCAGTACTTC. The J gene is TRBJ2-5, the V gene TRBV7-9; no firm D call. Germline V gene data show CDR1 as SEHNR and CDR2 as FQNEAQ (reference sequence). Trimming pared 3 bases from V and 0 bases from J, leaving 8 bases between. This CDR3 comprises 14 residues.

This clone has only one observation. The chain is built from TRBV10-3 and TRBJ2-2, with D possibly matching TRBD2 (7 bases). The CDR3 is made up of 14 amino acids. V was clipped by 9 bases and J by 0 bases, with 11 bases between them. Per the germline V gene, CDR1 is ENHRY and CDR2 is SYGVKD. CDR3 DNA: TGTGCCATATCGGGGGGCCCGAACACCGGGGAGCTGTTTTTT. Translation: CAISGGPNTGELFF.